This passage covers 28 T cell receptor beta chains from one sample sequenced in a study of OX40 agonist ivuxolimab in advanced cancers. TCRdb's table, derived via immunoSEQ multiplex PCR, lists solely in-frame clones and lacks some. The sample records 75,000 to 90,000 clones, under 95% being singletons. The specimen was CD4+ or CD8+ T cells sorted from blood, collected in a trial of the OX40 agonist ivuxolimab. Receptors originate from an adult with an advanced solid tumor such as melanoma, head and neck, liver or kidney cancer.

V and J are TRBV28 and TRBJ2-7; a weak D match, TRBD1 (6 bases). Germline loops: CDR1 MDHEN, CDR2 SYDVKM. V was cut by 6 bases and J by 2 bases, with 17 bases left in between. CDR3 length equals 15 residues. The chain's CDR3 is CASSVDSPLPYEQYF. The DNA of the CDR3 is TGTGCCAGCAGCGTGGACAGCCCTCTTCCCTACGAGCAGTACTTC.

The chain joins TRBV5-4 to TRBJ2-3; 8 bases line up with TRBD2. CDR1 and CDR2 (germline): SGHNT, YYREEE (reference sequence). With 0 bases clipped from V and 6 bases from J, the junction kept 9 bases outside the gene matches. The CDR3 loop spans 16 amino acids. CDR3 sequence (DNA): TGTGCCAGCAGCTTGGGGGCGGGAGGTCTAGGGGATACGCAGTATTTT. Protein sequence: CASSLGAGGLGDTQYF.

The chain employs TRBV19 and TRBJ1-4, with TRBD1 matching over 9 bases. Germline loops: CDR1 LNHDA, CDR2 SQIVND (reference sequence). There are 15 residues in the CDR3. With 3 bases clipped from V and 8 bases from J, the junction kept 7 bases outside the gene matches. The CDR3 is CASSIRDRAPEKLFF. The CDR3 nucleotides are TGTGCCAGTAGTATTAGGGACAGGGCCCCGGAAAAACTGTTTTTT. The full variable domain, with the rest looked up from reference TRBV19 and TRBJ1-4, is DGGITQSPKYLFRKEGQNVTLSCEQNLNHDAMYWYRQDPGQGLRLIYYSQIVNDFQKGDIAEGYSVSREKKESFPLTVTSAQKNPTAFYLCASSIRDRAPEKLFFGSGTQLSVL.

This rearrangement joins TRBV27 to TRBJ2-7; 8 bases map to TRBD1. V lost 3 bases to trimming and J lost 6 bases; unmatched junction nucleotides: 7. There are 14 residues in the CDR3. Germline values: CDR1 MNHEY, CDR2 SMNVEV (reference sequence). The CDR3 here is CASSLTGALLEQYF. The DNA for the CDR3 is TGTGCCAGCAGTTTGACAGGGGCACTCCTCGAGCAGTACTTC.

CDR3 region: CASSSGLPYNEQFF. The CDR3 DNA reads as TGTGCCAGCAGCTCGGGACTACCTTACAATGAGCAGTTCTTC. The J gene is TRBJ2-1, the V gene TRBV9; TRBD2 matches at 7 bases. Germline CDR1 reads SGDLS; CDR2 reads YYNGEE. The CDR3 loop spans 14 amino acids. V lost 4 bases, J lost 4 bases, and 5 bases stayed unmatched.

This sequence joins TRBV27 and TRBJ1-5, with D perhaps TRBD1 (5 bases). From germline, CDR1 is MNHEY and CDR2 SMNVEV (reference sequence). The CDR3 contains 15 residues. V was shortened by 2 bases and J by 2 bases, with 10 bases between the two germline ends. CDR3 loop: CASSLMGTGNQPQHF. The CDR3, as DNA: TGTGCCAGCAGTTTAATGGGGACTGGCAATCAGCCCCAGCATTTT.

The chain joins TRBV6-5 to TRBJ2-3; D gene unclear. Trimming pared 6 bases from V and 0 bases from J, leaving 13 bases between. This CDR3 has 15 residues. Germline assignment: CDR1 MNHEY and CDR2 SVGAGI. The CDR3 bases are TGTGCCAGCAGCGGGCCGGGCCTTAGCACAGATACGCAGTATTTT. It is translated as CASSGPGLSTDTQYF.

V usage is TRBV4-1 and J usage is TRBJ1-5; TRBD1 is a possible D gene (5 bases). This CDR3 has 15 residues. The germline V gene has CDR1 MGHRA and CDR2 YSYEKL. The ends were cut back, 2 bases at V and 10 bases at J, with 18 bases in the middle. The CDR3 reads CASSQTGTAGVPQHF. The CDR3 DNA follows: TGCGCCAGCAGCCAAACCGGGACGGCTGGGGTACCCCAGCATTTT.

The genes are TRBV6-6 and TRBJ2-3; 8 bases map to TRBD2. The ends lost 3 bases at V and 3 bases at J; junction bases unmatched: 5. The germline V gene encodes CDR1 MNHNY and CDR2 SVGAGI (reference sequence). This CDR3 has 15 amino acids. DNA for the CDR3: TGTGCCAGCAGTTATTTTGCGGGAGGAACAGATACGCAGTATTTT. This codes for CASSYFAGGTDTQYF.

J is TRBJ2-3 and V is TRBV11-2, with TRBD2 identical over 9 bases. CDR1 is SGHAT, CDR2 FQNNGV, per germline. Trimming cost V 8 bases and J 2 bases; bases outside gene matches: 8. The length of the CDR3 is 15 residues. The CDR3 DNA is TGTGCCAGCTCCCCGACTAGCGGAATCACAGATACGCAGTATTTT. Protein sequence: CASSPTSGITDTQYF.

The genes are TRBV30 and TRBJ2-1; D not certain. Trimming cost V 2 bases and J 7 bases, with 9 bases left between them. The CDR3 length is 12 residues. The germline V gene has CDR1 GTSNPN and CDR2 SVGIG (reference sequence). The CDR3 DNA follows: TGTGCCTGGAGTCTGGCGGTGAATGAGCAGTTCTTC. Its translation: CAWSLAVNEQFF.

This chain connects TRBV5-6 to TRBJ2-5, with a tentative D call TRBD2 (5 bases). This CDR3 region has 12 residues. The germline CDR1 and CDR2 sequences are SGHDT and YYEEEE. Between the trimmed V and J ends, which lost 4 bases and 3 bases, there was a span of 7 bases. The CDR3 loop is CASSGREETQYF. CDR3 DNA: TGTGCCAGCAGCGGGCGGGAAGAGACCCAGTACTTC.

The V call is TRBV11-1, the J call TRBJ2-7; D gene uncertain. The V end was cut by 1 base, the J end by 2 bases, with 12 bases between. Germline V lookup: CDR1 SGHAT, CDR2 FQDESV (reference sequence). This CDR3 region has 15 residues. This CDR3 is CASSLVGLSTYEQYF. As DNA, the CDR3 is TGTGCCAGCAGCTTAGTCGGGCTGTCGACCTACGAGCAGTACTTC. Combining the CDR3 with reference TRBV11-1 and TRBJ2-7 gives the whole variable domain EAEVAQSPRYKITEKSQAVAFWCDPISGHATLYWYRQILGQGPELLVQFQDESVVDDSQLPKDRFSAERLKGVDSTLKIQPAELGDSAMYLCASSLVGLSTYEQYFGPGTRLTVT.

This chain links TRBV6-1 with TRBJ1-5; 9 bases are a match to TRBD1. V dropped 7 bases and J dropped 5; count of bases not matched to a gene: 6. The CDR3 sequence is 14 residues long. Per the germline V gene, CDR1 is MNHNS and CDR2 is SASEGT. The CDR3 coding sequence is TGTGCCAGCATTACAGGGACAGGGTATCAGCCCCAGCATTTT. Protein product: CASITGTGYQPQHF.

This chain connects TRBV25-1 to TRBJ2-3; 7 bases fit TRBD1. The J segment lost 1 base and the V segment lost 3 bases, leaving 4 bases of the junction unmatched. The CDR3 runs to 15 residues. The germline gives CDR1 MGHDK, CDR2 SYGVNS. This CDR3 is CASSDLGGGTDTQYF. CDR3 in DNA: TGTGCCAGCAGTGATCTAGGGGGCGGCACAGATACGCAGTATTTT.

This clone was counted a single time. The rearrangement joins TRBV19 to TRBJ1-2; possibly TRBD1 for D (5 bases). V was pared by 3 bases and J by 6 bases, with 11 bases between. This CDR3 is 13 amino acids long. Germline V gives CDR1 LNHDA, CDR2 SQIVND (reference sequence). The CDR3: CASSIGDSDGYTF. As DNA, the CDR3 is TGTGCCAGTAGTATTGGGGACTCGGATGGCTACACCTTC.

The chain joins TRBV27 to TRBJ1-5; 9 bases line up with TRBD1. Per the germline V gene, CDR1 is MNHEY and CDR2 is SMNVEV (reference sequence). V lost 5 bases, J lost 6 bases, and 14 bases stayed unmatched. This CDR3 has 17 amino acids. CDR3 region: CASSPLDTGGLGQPQHF. In DNA, the CDR3 is TGTGCCAGCAGTCCCCTCGATACAGGGGGCTTGGGTCAGCCCCAGCATTTT.

The chain carries TRBV30 and TRBJ2-7, with TRBD2 identical over 8 bases. Germline CDR1 reads GTSNPN; CDR2 reads SVGIG (reference sequence). V gave up 5 bases and J gave up 2 bases; unmatched junction bases: 11. This CDR3 contains 15 residues. CDR3 loop: CAWAFSGKAAYEQYV. As DNA, the CDR3 is TGTGCCTGGGCCTTTAGCGGGAAGGCGGCCTACGAGCAGTACGTC.

The rearrangement links TRBV9 to TRBJ2-1, with D perhaps TRBD2 (5 bases). CDR1 is SGDLS, CDR2 YYNGEE, per germline. The CDR3 has 17 residues. Trimming took off 2 bases at V and 0 bases at J, with 15 bases between the two ends. The CDR3 protein is CASSVHQRFYSYNEQFF. CDR3 in DNA: TGTGCCAGCAGCGTCCATCAGCGGTTTTACTCCTACAATGAGCAGTTCTTC.

J is TRBJ1-5 and V is TRBV6-6; possibly TRBD1 for D (5 bases). Germline lookup yields CDR1 MNHNY and CDR2 SVGAGI (reference sequence). The V end lost 8 bases, the J end lost 0 bases, and 11 bases lay between the germline ends. The CDR3 is 14 residues long. CDR3 DNA sequence: TGTGCCAGCCGCGGGGACTATAGCAATCAGCCCCAGCATTTT. Its translation is CASRGDYSNQPQHF.

The chain has TRBV7-9 and TRBJ1-1; the D is unclear. CDR3 length: 13 amino acids. Trimming removed 5 bases from V and 8 bases from J, with 15 bases in between. The germline CDR1 and CDR2 sequences are SEHNR and FQNEAQ (reference sequence). Written as DNA, the CDR3 is TGTGCCAGCAGCCTTTTAGGCCCCGAGGAAGCTTTCTTT. Translating it yields CASSLLGPEEAFF.

This chain uses TRBV6-5 with TRBJ2-1, with TRBD2 identical over 10 bases. The length of the CDR3 is 16 residues. The V gene end was trimmed by 3 bases and the J gene end by 5 bases; junction bases not matched to a gene: 7. Germline V CDR1 and CDR2: MNHEY, SVGAGI. CDR3: CASSYLASGSHNEQFF. The CDR3 region has the DNA TGTGCCAGCAGTTATCTTGCTAGCGGGAGTCACAATGAGCAGTTCTTC.

The chain has TRBV28 and TRBJ1-1; 8 nucleotides agree with TRBD1. Germline V lookup: CDR1 MDHEN, CDR2 SYDVKM. The junction had 5 bases not matched to a gene; V was cut back by 4 bases and J by 1 base. CDR3 length equals 15 residues. The DNA of the CDR3 is TGTGCCAGCAGTTCCTCAGGGGGCACGAACACTGAAGCTTTCTTT. Protein: CASSSSGGTNTEAFF.

This rearrangement joins TRBV14 to TRBJ2-4; maybe TRBD2 (6 bases). Germline V CDR1 and CDR2: SGHDN, FVKESK. Trimming cost V 2 bases and J 9 bases, with 11 bases left between them. This CDR3 spans 13 amino acids. In nucleotides, the CDR3 is TGTGCCAGCAGCCAACTCGTCGGGGGCATTCAGTACTTC. Its protein product is CASSQLVGGIQYF.

The V call is TRBV9, the J call TRBJ2-3; no clear D. Deletions cut 0 bases from V and 5 bases from J, with 7 bases between. CDR1 SGDLS and CDR2 YYNGEE come from the germline V gene. The CDR3 sequence is 13 residues long. The CDR3 region has the DNA TGTGCCAGCAGCGTAGAATGGGAAGATACGCAGTATTTT. Translation gives CASSVEWEDTQYF.

V gene TRBV9 combines with J gene TRBJ2-1, with D perhaps matching TRBD2 (6 bases). V gave up 4 bases and J gave up 8 bases, with 22 bases separating them. Germline loops: CDR1 SGDLS, CDR2 YYNGEE. CDR3 length equals 16 residues. The CDR3 DNA is TGTGCCAGCAGCAACCCGCAGGACTACCGAATAGATGAGCAGTTCTTC. This encodes CASSNPQDYRIDEQFF.

V is TRBV4-1 and J is TRBJ2-1; TRBD2 agrees at 8 bases. The germline CDR1 and CDR2 sequences are MGHRA and YSYEKL. This CDR3 has 17 amino acids. Trimming took 0 bases from V and 3 from J; bases not matched to a gene: 7. Here the CDR3 DNA reads TGCGCCAGCAGCCAAGATCTTACTAGCGGCGTCTACAATGAGCAGTTCTTC. Translated: CASSQDLTSGVYNEQFF.

The V gene is TRBV6-1, the J gene TRBJ2-3; unclear D gene. The CDR3 has 15 residues. Germline V gene sequence: CDR1 MNHNS, CDR2 SASEGT. V was shortened by 6 bases and J by 6 bases, with 19 bases between the two germline ends. DNA for the CDR3: TGTGCCAGCAGCCCTTTGGGATCGAATTGGGATACGCAGTATTTT. Residues: CASSPLGSNWDTQYF.